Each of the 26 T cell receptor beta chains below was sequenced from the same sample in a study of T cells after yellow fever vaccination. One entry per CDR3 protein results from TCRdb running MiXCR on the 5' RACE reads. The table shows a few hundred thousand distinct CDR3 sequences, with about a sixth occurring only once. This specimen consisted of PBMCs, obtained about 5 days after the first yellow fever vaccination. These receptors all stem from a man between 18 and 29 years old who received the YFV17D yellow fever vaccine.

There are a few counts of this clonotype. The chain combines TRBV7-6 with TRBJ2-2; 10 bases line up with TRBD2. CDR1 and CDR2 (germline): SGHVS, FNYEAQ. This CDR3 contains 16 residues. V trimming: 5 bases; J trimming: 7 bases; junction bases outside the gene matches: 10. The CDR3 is CASSTSGGAGVGELFF. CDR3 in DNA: TGTGCCAGCAGCACGAGCGGGGGGGCCGGGGTCGGGGAGCTGTTTTTT. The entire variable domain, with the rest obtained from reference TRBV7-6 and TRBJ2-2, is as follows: GAGVSQSPRYKVTKRGQDVALRCDPISGHVSLYWYRQALGQGPEFLTYFNYEAQQDKSGLPNDRFSAERPEGSISTLTIQRTEQRDSAMYRCASSTSGGAGVGELFFGEGSRLTVL.

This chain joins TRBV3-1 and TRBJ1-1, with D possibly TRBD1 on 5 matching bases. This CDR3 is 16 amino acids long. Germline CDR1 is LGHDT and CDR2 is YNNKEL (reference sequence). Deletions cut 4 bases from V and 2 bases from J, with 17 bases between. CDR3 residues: CASSPFGAGVNTEAFF. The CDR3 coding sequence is TGTGCCAGCAGCCCCTTTGGGGCCGGGGTCAACACTGAAGCTTTCTTT.

CDR3 residues: CASRMGQGNYGYTF. Here the CDR3 DNA reads TGTGCCAGCAGGATGGGACAGGGGAACTATGGCTACACCTTC. The chain links TRBV6-5 to TRBJ1-2; 10 nucleotides agree with TRBD1. The germline CDR1 and CDR2 sequences are MNHEY and SVGAGI. CDR3 length: 14 residues. V lost 6 bases, J lost 2 bases, and 3 bases stayed unmatched.

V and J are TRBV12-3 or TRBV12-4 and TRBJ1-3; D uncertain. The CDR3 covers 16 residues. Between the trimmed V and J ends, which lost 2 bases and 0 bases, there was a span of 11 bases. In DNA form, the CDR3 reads TGTGCCAGCAGTTTATGGCGACGGTTCTCTGGAAACACCATATATTTT. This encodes CASSLWRRFSGNTIYF.

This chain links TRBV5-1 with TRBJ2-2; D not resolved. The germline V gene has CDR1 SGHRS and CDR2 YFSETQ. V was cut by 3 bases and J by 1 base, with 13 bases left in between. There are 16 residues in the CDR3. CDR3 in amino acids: CASSSAPDGNTGELFF. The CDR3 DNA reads TGCGCCAGCAGCTCGGCCCCGGACGGGAACACCGGGGAGCTGTTTTTT.

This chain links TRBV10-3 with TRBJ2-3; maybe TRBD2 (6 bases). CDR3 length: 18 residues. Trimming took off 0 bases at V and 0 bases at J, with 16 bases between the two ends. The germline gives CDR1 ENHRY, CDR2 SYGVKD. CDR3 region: CAISESSLSAGSTDTQYF. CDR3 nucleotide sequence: TGTGCCATCAGTGAGTCGTCCCTCTCCGCGGGGAGCACAGATACGCAGTATTTT.

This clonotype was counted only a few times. The CDR3 here is CASNSGGETVNEAFF. For the CDR3, the DNA is TGTGCCAGCAACTCCGGAGGAGAGACGGTGAATGAAGCTTTCTTT. V is TRBV6-1 and J is TRBJ1-1; D not certain. Germline CDR1 reads MNHNS; CDR2 reads SASEGT. V was trimmed by 7 bases and J by 7 bases, leaving 22 bases between them. The length of the CDR3 is 15 residues.

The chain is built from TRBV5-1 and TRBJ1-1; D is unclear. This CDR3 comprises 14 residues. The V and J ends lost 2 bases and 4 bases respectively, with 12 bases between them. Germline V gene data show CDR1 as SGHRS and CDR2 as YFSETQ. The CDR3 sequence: CASSFRGGVTEAFF. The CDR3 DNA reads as TGCGCCAGCAGCTTTCGCGGTGGAGTCACTGAAGCTTTCTTT. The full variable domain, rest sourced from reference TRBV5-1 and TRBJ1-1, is KAGVTQTPRYLIKTRGQQVTLSCSPISGHRSVSWYQQTPGQGLQFLFEYFSETQRNKGNFPGRFSGRQFSNSRSEMNVSTLELGDSALYLCASSFRGGVTEAFFGQGTRLTVV.

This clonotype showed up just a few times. The chain's CDR3 is CASSSPGNRPAYGYTF. CDR3 sequence (DNA): TGTGCCAGCAGCTCTCCGGGGAACCGACCCGCCTATGGCTACACCTTC. The rearrangement links TRBV11-2 to TRBJ1-2, with D unclear. V shed 4 bases and J shed 4 bases, with 19 bases lying between them. CDR3 length: 16 residues. Germline V gives CDR1 SGHAT, CDR2 FQNNGV.

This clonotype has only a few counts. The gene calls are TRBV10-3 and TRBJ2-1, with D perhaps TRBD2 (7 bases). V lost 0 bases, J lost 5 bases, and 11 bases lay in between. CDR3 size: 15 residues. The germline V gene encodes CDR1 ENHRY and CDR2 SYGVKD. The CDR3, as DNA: TGTGCCATCAGTGAGTCGAGCGGGGACAACAATGAGCAGTTCTTC. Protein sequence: CAISESSGDNNEQFF.

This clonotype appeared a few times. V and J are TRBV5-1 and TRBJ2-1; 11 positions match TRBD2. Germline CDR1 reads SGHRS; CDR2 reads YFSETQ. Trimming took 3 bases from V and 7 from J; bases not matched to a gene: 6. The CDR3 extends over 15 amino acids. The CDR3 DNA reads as TGCGCCAGCAGCTCCATAGCGGGGGGGCTGAATGAGCAGTTCTTC. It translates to CASSSIAGGLNEQFF.

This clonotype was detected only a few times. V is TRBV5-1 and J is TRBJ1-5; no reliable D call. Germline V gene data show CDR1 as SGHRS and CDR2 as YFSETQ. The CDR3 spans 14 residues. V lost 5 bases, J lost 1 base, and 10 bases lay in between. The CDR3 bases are TGCGCCAGCAGGCGTACAGCGAGCAATCAGCCCCAGCATTTT. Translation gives CASRRTASNQPQHF.

For the CDR3, the DNA is TGTGCCAGCAGTTCACAGGGAGACGTG. Translated: CASSSQGDV. The gene calls are TRBV27 and TRBJ2-7; maybe TRBD1 (6 bases). This CDR3 is 9 amino acids long. Germline V gene sequence: CDR1 MNHEY, CDR2 SMNVEV (reference sequence).

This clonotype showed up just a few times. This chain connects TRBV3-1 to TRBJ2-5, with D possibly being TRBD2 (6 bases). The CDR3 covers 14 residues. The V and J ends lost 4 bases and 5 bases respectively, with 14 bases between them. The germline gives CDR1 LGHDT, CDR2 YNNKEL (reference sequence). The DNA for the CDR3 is TGTGCCAGCAGCCGTTTGGGGGGAGAGGAGACCCAGTACTTC. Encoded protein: CASSRLGGEETQYF.

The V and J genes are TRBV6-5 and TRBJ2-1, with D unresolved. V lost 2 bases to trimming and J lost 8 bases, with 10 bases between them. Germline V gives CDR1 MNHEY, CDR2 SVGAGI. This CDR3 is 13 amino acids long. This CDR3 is CASSYAGVDEQFF. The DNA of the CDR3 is TGTGCCAGCAGTTACGCTGGGGTGGATGAGCAGTTCTTC.

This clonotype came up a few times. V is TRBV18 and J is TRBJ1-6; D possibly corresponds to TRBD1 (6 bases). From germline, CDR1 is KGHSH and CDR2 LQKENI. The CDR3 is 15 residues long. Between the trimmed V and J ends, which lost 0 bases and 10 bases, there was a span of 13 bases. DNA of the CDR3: TGTGCCAGCTCACCACCCACCCCAGGGGACTCACCCCTCCACTTT. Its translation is CASSPPTPGDSPLHF. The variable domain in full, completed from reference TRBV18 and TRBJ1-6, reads NAGVMQNPRHLVRRRGQEARLRCSPMKGHSHVYWYRQLPEEGLKFMVYLQKENIIDESGMPKERFSAEFPKEGPSILRIQQVVRGDSAAYFCASSPPTPGDSPLHFGNGTRLTVT.

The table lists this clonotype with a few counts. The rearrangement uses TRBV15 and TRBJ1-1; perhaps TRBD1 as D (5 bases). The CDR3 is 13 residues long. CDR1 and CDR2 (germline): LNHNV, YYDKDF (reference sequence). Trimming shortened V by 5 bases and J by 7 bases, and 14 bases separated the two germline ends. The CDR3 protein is CATSLLEGLEAFF. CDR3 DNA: TGTGCCACCAGCTTACTGGAGGGGCTTGAAGCTTTCTTT.

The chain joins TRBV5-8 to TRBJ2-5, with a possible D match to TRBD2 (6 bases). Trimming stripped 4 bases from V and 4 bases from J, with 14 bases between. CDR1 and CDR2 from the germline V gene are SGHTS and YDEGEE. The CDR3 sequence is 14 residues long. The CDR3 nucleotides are TGTGCCAGCAGCCCAAGATTCGGGGGAGAGACCCAGTACTTC. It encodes CASSPRFGGETQYF.

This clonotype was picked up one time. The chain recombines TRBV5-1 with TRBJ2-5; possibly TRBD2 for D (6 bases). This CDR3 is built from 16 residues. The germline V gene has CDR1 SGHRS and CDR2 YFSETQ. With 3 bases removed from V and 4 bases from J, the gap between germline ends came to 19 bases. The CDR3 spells CASSSGPGLARETQYF. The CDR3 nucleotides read TGCGCCAGCAGCTCGGGACCCGGGCTAGCGCGAGAGACCCAGTACTTC.

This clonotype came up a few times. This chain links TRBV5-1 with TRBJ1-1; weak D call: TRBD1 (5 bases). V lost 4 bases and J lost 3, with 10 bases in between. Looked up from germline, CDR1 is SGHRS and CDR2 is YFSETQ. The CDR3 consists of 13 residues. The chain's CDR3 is CASSGDGYTEAFF. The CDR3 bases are TGCGCCAGCAGCGGGGACGGGTACACTGAAGCTTTCTTT. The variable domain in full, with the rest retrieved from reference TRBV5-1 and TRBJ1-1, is KAGVTQTPRYLIKTRGQQVTLSCSPISGHRSVSWYQQTPGQGLQFLFEYFSETQRNKGNFPGRFSGRQFSNSRSEMNVSTLELGDSALYLCASSGDGYTEAFFGQGTRLTVV.

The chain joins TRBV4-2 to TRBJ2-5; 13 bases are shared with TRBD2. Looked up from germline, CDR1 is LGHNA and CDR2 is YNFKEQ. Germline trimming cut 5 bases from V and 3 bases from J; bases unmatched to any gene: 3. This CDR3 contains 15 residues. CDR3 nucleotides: TGTGCCAGCAGCATAGGGACTAGCGGGGAAGAGACCCAGTACTTC. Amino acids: CASSIGTSGEETQYF.

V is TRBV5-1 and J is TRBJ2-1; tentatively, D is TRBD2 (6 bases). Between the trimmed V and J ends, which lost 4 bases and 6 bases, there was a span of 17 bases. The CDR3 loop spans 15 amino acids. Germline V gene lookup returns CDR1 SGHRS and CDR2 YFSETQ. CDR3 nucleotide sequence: TGCGCCAGCAGCGTCTCCCACGGCGGGGTCAATGAGCAGTTCTTC. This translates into CASSVSHGGVNEQFF.

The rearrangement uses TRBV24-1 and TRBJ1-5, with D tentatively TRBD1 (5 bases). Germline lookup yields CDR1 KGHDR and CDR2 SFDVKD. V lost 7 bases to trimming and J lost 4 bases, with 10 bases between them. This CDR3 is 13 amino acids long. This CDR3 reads CATRGDGNQPQHF. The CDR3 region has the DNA TGTGCCACCAGGGGGGACGGGAATCAGCCCCAGCATTTT.

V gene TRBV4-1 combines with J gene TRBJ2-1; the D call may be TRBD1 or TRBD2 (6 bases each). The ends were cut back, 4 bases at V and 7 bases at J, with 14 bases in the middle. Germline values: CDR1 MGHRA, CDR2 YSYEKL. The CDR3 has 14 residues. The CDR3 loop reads CASSLSPGANEQFF. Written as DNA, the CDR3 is TGCGCCAGCAGCCTCTCACCGGGGGCAAATGAGCAGTTCTTC.

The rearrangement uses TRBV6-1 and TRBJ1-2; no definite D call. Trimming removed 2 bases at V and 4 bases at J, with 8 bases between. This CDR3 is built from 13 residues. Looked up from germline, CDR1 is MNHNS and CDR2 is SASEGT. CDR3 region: CASSERRTYGYTF. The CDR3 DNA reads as TGTGCCAGCAGTGAAAGACGGACCTATGGCTACACCTTC.

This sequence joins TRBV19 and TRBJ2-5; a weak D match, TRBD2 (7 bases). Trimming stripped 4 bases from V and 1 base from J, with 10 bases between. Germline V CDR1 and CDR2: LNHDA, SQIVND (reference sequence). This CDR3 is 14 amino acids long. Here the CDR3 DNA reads TGTGCCAGTAGTAGGGCGGGGGCCCAAGAGACCCAGTACTTC. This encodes CASSRAGAQETQYF.